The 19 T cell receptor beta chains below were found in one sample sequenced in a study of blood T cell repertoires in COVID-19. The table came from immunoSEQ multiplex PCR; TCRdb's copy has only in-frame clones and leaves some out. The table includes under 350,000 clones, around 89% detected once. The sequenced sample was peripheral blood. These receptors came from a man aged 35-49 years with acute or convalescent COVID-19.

Here the CDR3 reads CASSGQPSNYGYTF. The CDR3 DNA sequence: TGTGCCAGTAGTGGACAGCCTTCTAACTATGGCTACACCTTC. This chain joins TRBV19 and TRBJ1-2; a weak D match, TRBD1 (6 bases). The CDR3 loop spans 14 amino acids. Germline-derived CDR1 and CDR2 are LNHDA and SQIVND (reference sequence). V lost 5 bases and J 0 bases, leaving 10 bases between the germline ends.

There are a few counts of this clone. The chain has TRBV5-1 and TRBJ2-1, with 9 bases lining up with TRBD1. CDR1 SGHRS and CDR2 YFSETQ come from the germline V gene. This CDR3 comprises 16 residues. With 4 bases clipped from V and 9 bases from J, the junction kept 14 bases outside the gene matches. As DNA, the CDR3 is TGCGCCAGCAGCCCCCAGACCCGACAGGGGGGGACTGAGCAGTTCTTC. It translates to CASSPQTRQGGTEQFF.

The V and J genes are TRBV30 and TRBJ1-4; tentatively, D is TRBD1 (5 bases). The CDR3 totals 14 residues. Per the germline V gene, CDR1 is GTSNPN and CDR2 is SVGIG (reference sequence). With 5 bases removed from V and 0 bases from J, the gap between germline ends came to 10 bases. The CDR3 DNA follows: TGTGCCTGGGGGGCGACAGCAACTAATGAAAAACTGTTTTTT. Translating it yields CAWGATATNEKLFF.

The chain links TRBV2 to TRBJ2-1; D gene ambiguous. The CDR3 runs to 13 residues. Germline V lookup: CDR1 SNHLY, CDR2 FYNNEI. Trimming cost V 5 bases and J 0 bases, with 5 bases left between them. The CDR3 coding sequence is TGTGCCAGCAGTAGGAGCTCCTACAATGAGCAGTTCTTC. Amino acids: CASSRSSYNEQFF.

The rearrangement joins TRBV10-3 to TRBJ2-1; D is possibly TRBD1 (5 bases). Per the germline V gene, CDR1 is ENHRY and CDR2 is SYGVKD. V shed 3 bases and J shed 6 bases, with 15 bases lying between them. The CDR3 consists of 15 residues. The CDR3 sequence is CAISDQQVDGNEQFF. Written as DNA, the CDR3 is TGTGCCATCAGTGACCAACAGGTGGACGGCAATGAGCAGTTCTTC.

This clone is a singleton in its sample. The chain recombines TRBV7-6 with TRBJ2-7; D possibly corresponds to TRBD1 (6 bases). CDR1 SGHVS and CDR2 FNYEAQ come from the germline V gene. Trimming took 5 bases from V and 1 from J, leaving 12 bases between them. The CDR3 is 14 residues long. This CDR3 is CASSPRDTSYEQYF. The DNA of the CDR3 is TGTGCCAGCAGCCCCCGGGACACTTCCTACGAGCAGTACTTC.

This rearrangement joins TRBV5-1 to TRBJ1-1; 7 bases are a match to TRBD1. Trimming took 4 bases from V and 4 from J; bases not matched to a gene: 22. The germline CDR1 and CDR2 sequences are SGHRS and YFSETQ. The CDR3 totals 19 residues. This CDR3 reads CASSPGQAQMERESTEAFF. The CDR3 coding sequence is TGCGCCAGCAGCCCTGGACAGGCTCAGATGGAGAGGGAGAGCACTGAAGCTTTCTTT.

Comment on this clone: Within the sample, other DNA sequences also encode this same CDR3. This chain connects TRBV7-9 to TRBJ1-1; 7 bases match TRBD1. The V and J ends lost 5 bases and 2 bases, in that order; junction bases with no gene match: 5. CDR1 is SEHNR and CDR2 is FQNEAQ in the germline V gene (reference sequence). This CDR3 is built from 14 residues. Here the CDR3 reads CASSLGTANTEAFF. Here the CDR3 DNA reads TGTGCCAGCAGCCTAGGGACAGCCAACACTGAAGCTTTCTTT.

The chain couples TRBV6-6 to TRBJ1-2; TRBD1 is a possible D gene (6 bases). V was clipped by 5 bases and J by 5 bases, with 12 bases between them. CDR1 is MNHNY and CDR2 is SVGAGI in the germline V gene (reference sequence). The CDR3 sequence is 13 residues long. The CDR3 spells CASSNRADYGYTF. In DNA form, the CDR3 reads TGTGCCAGCAGTAACAGGGCGGATTATGGCTACACCTTC.

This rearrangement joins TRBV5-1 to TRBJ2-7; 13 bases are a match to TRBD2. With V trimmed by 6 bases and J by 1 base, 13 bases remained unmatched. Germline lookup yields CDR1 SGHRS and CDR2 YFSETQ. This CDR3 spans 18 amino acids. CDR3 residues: CASTTGLAGELWSYEQYF. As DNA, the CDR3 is TGCGCCAGCACAACCGGACTAGCGGGGGAGTTGTGGTCCTACGAGCAGTACTTC.

The CDR3 sequence: CASSLVGGVTDTQYF. The CDR3 DNA reads as TGTGCCAGCAGCTTAGTTGGCGGGGTCACAGATACGCAGTATTTT. V usage is TRBV13 and J usage is TRBJ2-3, with D tentatively TRBD2 (6 bases). The CDR3 is made up of 15 amino acids. The V end was cut by 1 base, the J end by 2 bases, with 10 bases between. Germline V gene lookup returns CDR1 PRHDT and CDR2 FYEKMQ (reference sequence).

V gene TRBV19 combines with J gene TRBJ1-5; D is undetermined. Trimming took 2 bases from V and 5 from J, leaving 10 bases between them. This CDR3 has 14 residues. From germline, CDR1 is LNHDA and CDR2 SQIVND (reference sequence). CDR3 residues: CASSIKRGYQPQHF. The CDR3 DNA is TGTGCCAGTAGTATAAAGCGAGGCTATCAGCCCCAGCATTTT.

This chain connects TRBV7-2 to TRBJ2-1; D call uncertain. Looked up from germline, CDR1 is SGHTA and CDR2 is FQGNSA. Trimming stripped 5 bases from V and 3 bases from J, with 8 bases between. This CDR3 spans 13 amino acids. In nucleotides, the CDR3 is TGTGCCAGCAGCCCCCCCTTCTACAATGAGCAGTTCTTC. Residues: CASSPPFYNEQFF.

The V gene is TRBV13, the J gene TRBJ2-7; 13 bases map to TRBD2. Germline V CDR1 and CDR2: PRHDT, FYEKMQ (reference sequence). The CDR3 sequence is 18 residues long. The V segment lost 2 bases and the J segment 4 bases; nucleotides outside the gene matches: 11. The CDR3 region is CASSLSPSMGLAGYEQYF. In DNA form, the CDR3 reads TGTGCCAGCAGCTTATCTCCATCCATGGGACTAGCGGGGTACGAGCAGTACTTC.

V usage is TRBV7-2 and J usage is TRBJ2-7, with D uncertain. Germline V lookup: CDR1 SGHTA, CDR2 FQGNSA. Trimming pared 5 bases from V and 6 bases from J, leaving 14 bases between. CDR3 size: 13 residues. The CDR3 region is CASSRVHGSEQYF. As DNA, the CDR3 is TGTGCCAGCAGCCGCGTCCACGGGTCCGAGCAGTACTTC.

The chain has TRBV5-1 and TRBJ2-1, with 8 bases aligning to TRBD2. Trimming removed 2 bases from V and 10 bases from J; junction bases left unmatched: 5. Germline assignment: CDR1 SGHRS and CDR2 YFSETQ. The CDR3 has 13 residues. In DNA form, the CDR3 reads TGCGCCAGCAGCTTACAGCGGGGGCCAGAGCAGTTCTTC. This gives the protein CASSLQRGPEQFF.

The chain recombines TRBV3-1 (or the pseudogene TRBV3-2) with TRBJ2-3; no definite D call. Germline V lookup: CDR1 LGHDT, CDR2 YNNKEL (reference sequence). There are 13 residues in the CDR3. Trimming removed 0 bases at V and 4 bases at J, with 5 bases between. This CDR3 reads CASSQDVPDTQYF. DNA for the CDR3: TGTGCCAGCAGCCAAGACGTCCCAGATACGCAGTATTTT.

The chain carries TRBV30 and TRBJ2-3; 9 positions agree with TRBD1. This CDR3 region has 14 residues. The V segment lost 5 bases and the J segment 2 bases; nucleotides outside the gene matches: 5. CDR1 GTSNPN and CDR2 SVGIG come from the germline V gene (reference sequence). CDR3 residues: CAWGQGRVTDTQYF. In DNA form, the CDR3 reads TGTGCCTGGGGACAGGGGCGAGTCACAGATACGCAGTATTTT.

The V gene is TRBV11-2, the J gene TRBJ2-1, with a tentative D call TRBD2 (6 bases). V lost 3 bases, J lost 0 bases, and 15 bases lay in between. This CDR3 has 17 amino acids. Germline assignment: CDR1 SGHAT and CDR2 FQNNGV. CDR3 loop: CASSFQLYGSSYNEQFF. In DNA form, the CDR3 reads TGTGCCAGCAGCTTCCAGTTATACGGGAGCTCCTACAATGAGCAGTTCTTC.